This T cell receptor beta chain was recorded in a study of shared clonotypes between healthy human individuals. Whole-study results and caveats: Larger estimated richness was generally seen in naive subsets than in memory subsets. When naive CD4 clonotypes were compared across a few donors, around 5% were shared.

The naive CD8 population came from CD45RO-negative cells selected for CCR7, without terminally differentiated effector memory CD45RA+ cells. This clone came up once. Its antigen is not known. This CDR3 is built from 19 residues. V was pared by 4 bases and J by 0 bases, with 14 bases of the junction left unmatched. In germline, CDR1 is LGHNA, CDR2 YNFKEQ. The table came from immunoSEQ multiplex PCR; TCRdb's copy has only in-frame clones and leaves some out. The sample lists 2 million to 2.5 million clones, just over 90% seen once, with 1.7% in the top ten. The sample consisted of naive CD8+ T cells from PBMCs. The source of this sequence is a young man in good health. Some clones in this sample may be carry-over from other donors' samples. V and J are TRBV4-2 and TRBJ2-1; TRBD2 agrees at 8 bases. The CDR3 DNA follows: TGTGCCAGCAGCCCGGGACTAGGGGCGGGGTTAAGCTCCTACAATGAGCAGTTCTTC. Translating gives CASSPGLGAGLSSYNEQFF.